This record covers a single T cell receptor beta chain. Its target is not known. Measured with immunoSEQ multiplex PCR; TCRdb has only the in-frame clones, and not every one. This sample has 15,000 or so clones; around nine tenths occur once, and the top ten carry over 15%. The CDR3 covers 11 residues. Unmatched junction bases numbered 1, after V lost 5 bases and J lost 6 bases. The V gene's germline CDR1 is GTSNPN and CDR2 SVGIG (reference sequence). This specimen belongs to a study of somatic mutations in cytotoxic T cells in rheumatoid arthritis. The study's findings and limits: Multiple comparisons were not accounted for in the slight TRBV07 underrepresentation seen in rheumatoid arthritis patients.

The specimen sequenced was CD4+ T cells sorted from blood. The source of this sequence is a man in his 70s with rheumatoid arthritis. The V call is TRBV30, the J call TRBJ1-2; 9 bases match TRBD1. As DNA, the CDR3 is TGTGCCTGGCGGGACAGGGATGGCTACACCTTC. It translates to CAWRDRDGYTF. The variable domain in full, with the rest retrieved from reference TRBV30 and TRBJ1-2, is SQTIHQWPATLVQPVGSPLSLECTVEGTSNPNLYWYRQAAGRGLQLLFYSVGIGQISSEVPQNLSASRPQDRQFILSSKKLLLSDSGFYLCAWRDRDGYTFGSGTRLTVV.